These 30 T cell receptor beta chains came from one sample sequenced in a study of blood T cell repertoires in COVID-19. Some clones are missing from TCRdb's copy, which holds only in-frame ones; the method was immunoSEQ multiplex PCR. Among under 250,000 clones listed, roughly 80% were seen once. Sequencing was performed on peripheral blood. The receptor source for this set is a man older than 75 with acute or convalescent COVID-19.

The chain couples TRBV5-1 to TRBJ2-7; no reliable D call. Germline V gene data show CDR1 as SGHRS and CDR2 as YFSETQ. Trimming left V 0 bases short and J 2 bases short, with 12 bases between. The CDR3 sequence is 15 residues long. CDR3 protein: CASSLGPGPPYEQYF. The CDR3 bases are TGCGCCAGCAGCTTGGGTCCAGGCCCCCCCTACGAGCAGTACTTC.

The chain is built from TRBV10-3 and TRBJ2-7; D not resolved. CDR1 is ENHRY and CDR2 is SYGVKD in the germline V gene. Deletions cut 5 bases from V and 7 bases from J, with 12 bases between. This CDR3 is 12 amino acids long. The CDR3 nucleotides are TGTGCCATCAGTAACTCCCCGTGGGAGCAGTACTTC. Amino acid sequence: CAISNSPWEQYF.

V is TRBV11-3 and J is TRBJ2-3, with 7 bases identical to TRBD1. Germline assignment: CDR1 SGHNT and CDR2 YENEEA. This CDR3 comprises 16 residues. The junction had 10 bases not matched to a gene; V was cut back by 5 bases and J by 2 bases. CDR3 bases: TGTGCCAGCAGCCAACAGGGGACATTGAACACAGATACGCAGTATTTT. Translating it yields CASSQQGTLNTDTQYF.

V is TRBV2 and J is TRBJ1-4, with 7 bases fitting TRBD1. The junction had 11 bases not matched to a gene; V was cut back by 6 bases and J by 7 bases. This CDR3 contains 15 residues. Looked up from germline, CDR1 is SNHLY and CDR2 is FYNNEI. The CDR3 DNA sequence: TGTGCCAGCAGAGACACAGGGGTGCGGGGTGAAAAACTGTTTTTT. This encodes CASRDTGVRGEKLFF.

The CDR3 sequence: CASSPTGVGNTIYF. As DNA, the CDR3 is TGTGCCAGCAGTCCTACAGGGGTCGGAAACACCATATATTTT. This rearrangement joins TRBV6-6 to TRBJ1-3; 7 nucleotides align to TRBD1. Germline CDR1 and CDR2: MNHNY and SVGAGI (reference sequence). The CDR3 is made up of 14 amino acids. Unmatched junction bases numbered 5, after V lost 5 bases and J lost 4 bases.

The V and J genes are TRBV10-3 and TRBJ1-4, with D unclear. The germline CDR1 and CDR2 sequences are ENHRY and SYGVKD. The CDR3 has 13 amino acids. Trimming left V 8 bases short and J 2 bases short, with 9 bases between. The CDR3 nucleotides read TGTGCCATCTCAGCGGCGACTAATGAAAAACTGTTTTTT. The encoded protein is CAISAATNEKLFF.

The chain links TRBV3-1 (or the pseudogene TRBV3-2) to TRBJ2-7; a weak D match, TRBD1 (6 bases). CDR1 and CDR2 from the germline V gene are LGHDT and YNNKEL (reference sequence). There are 17 residues in the CDR3. V dropped 0 bases and J dropped 0 bases, with 15 bases sitting between them. This CDR3 reads CASSQDWGHKVSYEQYF. The DNA for the CDR3 is TGTGCCAGCAGCCAAGATTGGGGACATAAGGTCTCCTACGAGCAGTACTTC.

This clone has just one count. V is TRBV29-1 and J is TRBJ1-5; TRBD1 matches 7 bases. CDR1 and CDR2 (germline): SQVTM, ANQGSEA. J was trimmed by 3 bases and V by 7 bases; bases with no gene match: 6. CDR3 size: 13 residues. For the CDR3, the DNA is TGCAGCGCAAGGACAGGCGCCAATCAGCCCCAGCATTTT. Translating it yields CSARTGANQPQHF. The whole variable domain, filled in from reference TRBV29-1 and TRBJ1-5, reads SAVISQKPSRDICQRGTSLTIQCQVDSQVTMMFWYRQQPGQSLTLIATANQGSEATYESGFVIDKFPISRPNLTFSTLTVSNMSPEDSSIYLCSARTGANQPQHFGDGTRLSIL.

The chain joins TRBV5-6 to TRBJ2-3, with a possible D match to TRBD2 (6 bases). Trimming shortened V by 6 bases and J by 2 bases, and 13 bases separated the two germline ends. The CDR3 covers 14 residues. CDR1 is SGHDT and CDR2 is YYEEEE in the germline V gene. Here the CDR3 DNA reads TGTGCCAGCACCGGGACTTTAATCACAGATACGCAGTATTTT. Protein product: CASTGTLITDTQYF.

The chain recombines TRBV24-1 with TRBJ1-5, with no clear D. Trimming pared 5 bases from V and 1 base from J, leaving 11 bases between. Germline CDR1 is KGHDR and CDR2 is SFDVKD. This CDR3 is built from 15 residues. CDR3 sequence reads: CATSAGRRSNQPQHF. CDR3 DNA: TGTGCCACCAGTGCAGGCAGAAGAAGCAATCAGCCCCAGCATTTT.

The chain links TRBV10-3 to TRBJ2-7; 11 bases align to TRBD1. V shed 6 bases, J shed 1 base, and the junction held 8 bases outside the gene matches. This CDR3 is built from 16 residues. Germline V lookup: CDR1 ENHRY, CDR2 SYGVKD. The CDR3 spells CAISLGQGAGSYEQYF. DNA of the CDR3: TGTGCCATCAGCCTCGGACAGGGGGCGGGATCCTACGAGCAGTACTTC.

The rearrangement uses TRBV7-2 and TRBJ2-1, with 16 positions matching TRBD2. Trimming at V came to 5 bases and at J to 6 bases, leaving 7 bases not matched to a gene. CDR1 is SGHTA, CDR2 FQGNSA, per germline. This CDR3 is 17 amino acids long. The CDR3 DNA is TGTGCCAGCAGCCCTCCCGGGACTAGCGGGAGGGGCAATGAGCAGTTCTTC. This translates into CASSPPGTSGRGNEQFF.

This clone was seen a handful of times. The chain joins TRBV5-1 to TRBJ2-7; 8 bases are shared with TRBD1. The germline V gene encodes CDR1 SGHRS and CDR2 YFSETQ. CDR3 length equals 14 residues. Trimming removed 0 bases from V and 3 bases from J; junction bases left unmatched: 2. CDR3 residues: CASSLDRGDYEQYF. The CDR3 region has the DNA TGCGCCAGCAGCTTGGACAGGGGGGACTACGAGCAGTACTTC. Variable domain in full (rest from reference TRBV5-1 and TRBJ2-7): KAGVTQTPRYLIKTRGQQVTLSCSPISGHRSVSWYQQTPGQGLQFLFEYFSETQRNKGNFPGRFSGRQFSNSRSEMNVSTLELGDSALYLCASSLDRGDYEQYFGPGTRLTVT.

The chain recombines TRBV2 with TRBJ2-5, with D possibly TRBD1 on 6 matching bases. V was cut by 4 bases and J by 3 bases, with 15 bases left in between. The CDR3 totals 15 residues. CDR1 SNHLY and CDR2 FYNNEI come from the germline V gene. Here the CDR3 DNA reads TGTGCCAGCAGTGTGGCCGGGACAAATAAAGAGACCCAGTACTTC. Its translation: CASSVAGTNKETQYF.

The chain recombines TRBV2 with TRBJ2-1; D perhaps matches TRBD1 (6 bases). Trimming cost V 8 bases and J 4 bases, with 15 bases left between them. This CDR3 is 14 amino acids long. CDR1 is SNHLY, CDR2 FYNNEI, per germline. The CDR3 loop is CASEQGPSYNEQFF. CDR3 DNA sequence: TGTGCCAGCGAACAGGGCCCAAGTTACAATGAGCAGTTCTTC.

This clone was recorded a few times. This sequence joins TRBV5-5 and TRBJ2-7; TRBD2 agrees at 8 bases. CDR1 and CDR2 from the germline V gene are SGHKS and YYEKEE (reference sequence). CDR3 length: 16 amino acids. V lost 0 bases, J lost 0 bases, and 5 bases stayed unmatched. The DNA for the CDR3 is TGTGCCAGCAGCTTGGGACTAGCGCTAAGCTCCTACGAGCAGTACTTC. Protein sequence: CASSLGLALSSYEQYF. The entire variable domain, with the rest obtained from reference TRBV5-5 and TRBJ2-7, is as follows: DAGVTQSPTHLIKTRGQQVTLRCSPISGHKSVSWYQQVLGQGPQFIFQYYEKEERGRGNFPDRFSARQFPNYSSELNVNALLLGDSALYLCASSLGLALSSYEQYFGPGTRLTVT.

J is TRBJ1-2 and V is TRBV2; D gene ambiguous. Germline V lookup: CDR1 SNHLY, CDR2 FYNNEI. Trimming pared 3 bases from V and 1 base from J, leaving 6 bases between. The CDR3 is made up of 13 amino acids. The CDR3 region is CASSDSVNYGYTF. CDR3 bases: TGTGCCAGCAGTGATTCCGTTAACTATGGCTACACCTTC.

This sequence joins TRBV24-1 and TRBJ2-3; TRBD2 aligns across 9 bases. CDR3 length: 17 residues. J gave up 4 bases and V 9 bases, and 16 bases lay outside the gene matches. Per the germline V gene, CDR1 is KGHDR and CDR2 is SFDVKD. The CDR3 loop reads CATQRGRVAGVSDTQYF. As DNA, the CDR3 is TGTGCCACCCAGAGAGGGAGGGTAGCGGGAGTCTCAGATACGCAGTATTTT.

The chain recombines TRBV5-6 with TRBJ1-5, with a weak D call TRBD1 (6 bases). V was trimmed by 1 base and J by 6 bases, leaving 14 bases between them. The CDR3 has 15 amino acids. CDR1 and CDR2 from the germline V gene are SGHDT and YYEEEE. The CDR3: CASSLFARGGQPQHF. CDR3 nucleotide sequence: TGTGCCAGCAGCTTGTTTGCCAGGGGCGGTCAGCCCCAGCATTTT.

V is TRBV18 and J is TRBJ2-7, with a weak D call TRBD1 (6 bases). The V end lost 2 bases, the J end lost 4 bases, and 15 bases lay between the germline ends. Germline V gene data show CDR1 as KGHSH and CDR2 as LQKENI. The CDR3 runs 15 residues. The chain's CDR3 is CASSPNSGQQYEQYF. The CDR3 nucleotides read TGTGCCAGCTCACCAAATTCAGGACAGCAATACGAGCAGTACTTC.

Turning to this clone: Other DNA sequences in the sample encode the same CDR3. The rearrangement joins TRBV18 to TRBJ2-3, with D unresolved. CDR3 length: 13 amino acids. Germline values: CDR1 KGHSH, CDR2 LQKENI. Trimming removed 0 bases from V and 3 bases from J, with 4 bases in between. Here the CDR3 DNA reads TGTGCCAGCTCACCACCTTCGACAGATACGCAGTATTTT. It encodes CASSPPSTDTQYF.

The rearrangement uses TRBV2 and TRBJ1-2; no firm D call. Germline values: CDR1 SNHLY, CDR2 FYNNEI. V was shortened by 6 bases and J by 4 bases, with 12 bases between the two germline ends. The CDR3 has 13 residues. The CDR3 protein is CASSGGFGYGYTF. The CDR3 region has the DNA TGTGCCAGCAGCGGAGGTTTTGGCTATGGCTACACCTTC.

The V gene is TRBV24-1, the J gene TRBJ2-7; the match to TRBD2 covers 10 bases. The CDR3 length is 15 residues. With 3 bases clipped from V and 3 bases from J, the junction kept 4 bases outside the gene matches. Germline lookup yields CDR1 KGHDR and CDR2 SFDVKD. In DNA form, the CDR3 reads TGTGCCACCAGTGATAAACTAGCGGGGATCTACGAGCAGTACTTC. This codes for CATSDKLAGIYEQYF.

The J gene is TRBJ1-5, the V gene TRBV12-5; D is ambiguous. CDR3 length: 15 residues. CDR1 is LGHNT and CDR2 is FRNRAP in the germline V gene. Trimming left V 7 bases short and J 0 bases short, with 13 bases between. The CDR3 here is CASAPGVNSNQPQHF. DNA for the CDR3: TGTGCTAGTGCCCCGGGAGTAAATAGCAATCAGCCCCAGCATTTT.

V is TRBV3-1 (or the pseudogene TRBV3-2) and J is TRBJ1-6; 10 bases line up with TRBD1. The CDR3 has 14 residues. After removal of 5 bases from V and 9 bases from J, the junction contained 4 bases not matched to a gene. The germline V gene has CDR1 LGHDT and CDR2 YNNKEL (reference sequence). The CDR3 bases are TGTGCCAGCAGCATGGGGACAGGGGCTTCACCCCTCCACTTT. It codes for CASSMGTGASPLHF.

The chain recombines TRBV2 with TRBJ2-6; D possibly corresponds to TRBD1 (6 bases). Trimming pared 7 bases from V and 2 bases from J, leaving 15 bases between. Germline values: CDR1 SNHLY, CDR2 FYNNEI. The CDR3 runs 16 residues. This CDR3 reads CASMRAGDPGANVLTF. The CDR3 nucleotides read TGTGCCAGCATGAGGGCAGGGGACCCTGGGGCCAACGTCCTGACTTTC.

This clone has just one count. CDR3 in DNA: TGTGCCAGCGGGGGGACTAGCGGGATGTACGAGCAGTACTTC. It codes for CASGGTSGMYEQYF. This chain links TRBV2 with TRBJ2-7; TRBD2 matches at 13 bases. The CDR3 consists of 14 residues. Losses at the gene ends were 8 bases for V and 4 bases for J; bases not matched to a gene: 5. Germline V gene sequence: CDR1 SNHLY, CDR2 FYNNEI.

This clone has just one count. This rearrangement joins TRBV5-4 to TRBJ1-6; D unresolved. V lost 3 bases to trimming and J lost 8 bases, with 9 bases between them. There are 13 residues in the CDR3. Germline assignment: CDR1 SGHNT and CDR2 YYREEE (reference sequence). CDR3 bases: TGTGCCAGCAGCTCCTACAGAGATTCACCCCTCCACTTT. Protein: CASSSYRDSPLHF.

The rearrangement joins TRBV7-9 to TRBJ2-7; possible D gene TRBD1, 6 bases. The germline V gene has CDR1 SEHNR and CDR2 FQNEAQ (reference sequence). The CDR3 has 14 residues. V was clipped by 0 bases and J by 3 bases, with 9 bases between them. CDR3 in DNA: TGTGCCAGCAGCTTAGCCAGGGGCGACTACGAGCAGTACTTC. It translates to CASSLARGDYEQYF.

The chain joins TRBV5-1 to TRBJ1-5; 7 positions agree with TRBD1. The junction had 10 bases not matched to a gene; V was cut back by 0 bases and J by 7 bases. The CDR3 is made up of 16 amino acids. Germline CDR1 SGHRS, CDR2 YFSETQ. The CDR3 loop reads CASSLGSGAGGQPQHF. CDR3 in DNA: TGCGCCAGCAGCTTGGGGTCTGGGGCAGGGGGACAGCCCCAGCATTTT.